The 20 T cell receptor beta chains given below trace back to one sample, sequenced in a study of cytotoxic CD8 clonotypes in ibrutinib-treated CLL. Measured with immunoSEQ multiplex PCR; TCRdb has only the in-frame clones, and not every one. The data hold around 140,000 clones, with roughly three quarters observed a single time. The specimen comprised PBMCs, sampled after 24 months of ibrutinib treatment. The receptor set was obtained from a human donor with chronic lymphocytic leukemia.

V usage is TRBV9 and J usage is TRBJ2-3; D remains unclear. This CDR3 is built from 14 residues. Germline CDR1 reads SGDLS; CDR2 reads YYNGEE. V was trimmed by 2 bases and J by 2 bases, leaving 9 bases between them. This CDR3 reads CASSVEPPTDTQYF. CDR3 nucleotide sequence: TGTGCCAGCAGCGTCGAGCCACCCACAGATACGCAGTATTTT.

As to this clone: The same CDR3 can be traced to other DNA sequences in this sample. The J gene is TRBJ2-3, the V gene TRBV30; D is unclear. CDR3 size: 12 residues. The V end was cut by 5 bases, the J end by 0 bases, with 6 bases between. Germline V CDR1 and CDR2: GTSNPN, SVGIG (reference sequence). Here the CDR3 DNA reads TGTGCCTGGGGTCCTAGCACAGATACGCAGTATTTT. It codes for CAWGPSTDTQYF.

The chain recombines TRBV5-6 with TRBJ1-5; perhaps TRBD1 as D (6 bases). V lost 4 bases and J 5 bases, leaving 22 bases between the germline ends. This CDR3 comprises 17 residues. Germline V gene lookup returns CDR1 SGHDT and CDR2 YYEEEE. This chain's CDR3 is CASSLWPGQGPDQPQHF. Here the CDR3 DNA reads TGTGCCAGCAGCCTATGGCCGGGCCAGGGGCCTGATCAGCCCCAGCATTTT.

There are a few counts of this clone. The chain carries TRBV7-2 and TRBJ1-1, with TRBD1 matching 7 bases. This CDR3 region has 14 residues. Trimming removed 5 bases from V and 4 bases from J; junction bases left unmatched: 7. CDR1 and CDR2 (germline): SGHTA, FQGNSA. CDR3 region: CASSPGQTSTEAFF. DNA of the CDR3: TGTGCCAGCAGCCCGGGACAGACAAGCACTGAAGCTTTCTTT. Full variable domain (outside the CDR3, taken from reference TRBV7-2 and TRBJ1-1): GAGVSQSPSNKVTEKGKDVELRCDPISGHTALYWYRQSLGQGLEFLIYFQGNSAPDKSGLPSDRFSAERTGGSVSTLTIQRTQQEDSAVYLCASSPGQTSTEAFFGQGTRLTVV.

The chain's CDR3 is CAWSFLGYEQYF. The CDR3 bases are TGTGCCTGGAGTTTCCTAGGCTACGAGCAGTACTTC. The chain carries TRBV30 and TRBJ2-7; D is unclear. The length of the CDR3 is 12 residues. Looked up from germline, CDR1 is GTSNPN and CDR2 is SVGIG (reference sequence). V was clipped by 2 bases and J by 3 bases, with 8 bases between them.

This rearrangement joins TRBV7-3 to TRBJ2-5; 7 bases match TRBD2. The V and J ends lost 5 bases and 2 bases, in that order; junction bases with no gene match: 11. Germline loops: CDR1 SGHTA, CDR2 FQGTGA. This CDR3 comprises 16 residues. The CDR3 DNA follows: TGTGCCAGCAGCCAAGACCCAGCGGGGACTCAAGAGACCCAGTACTTC. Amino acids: CASSQDPAGTQETQYF.

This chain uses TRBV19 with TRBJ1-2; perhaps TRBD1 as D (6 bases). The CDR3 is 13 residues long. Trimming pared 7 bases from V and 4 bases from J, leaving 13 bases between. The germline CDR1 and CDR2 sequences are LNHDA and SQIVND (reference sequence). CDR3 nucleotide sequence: TGTGCCAGTACCCCAACAGGGCCCTATGGCTACACCTTC. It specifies CASTPTGPYGYTF.

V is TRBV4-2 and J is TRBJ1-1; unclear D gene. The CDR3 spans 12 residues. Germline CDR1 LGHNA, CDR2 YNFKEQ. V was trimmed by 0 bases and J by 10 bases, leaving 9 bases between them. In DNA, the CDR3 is TGTGCCAGCAGCCAAGATGAGGGCGGAGCTTTCTTT. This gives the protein CASSQDEGGAFF.

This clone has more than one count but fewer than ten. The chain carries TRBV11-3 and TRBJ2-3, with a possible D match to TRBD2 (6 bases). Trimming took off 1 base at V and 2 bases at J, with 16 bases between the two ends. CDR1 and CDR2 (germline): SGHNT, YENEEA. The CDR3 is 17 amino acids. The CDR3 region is CASSLGKRESPTDTQYF. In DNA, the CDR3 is TGTGCCAGCAGCTTAGGGAAACGGGAGAGCCCCACAGATACGCAGTATTTT. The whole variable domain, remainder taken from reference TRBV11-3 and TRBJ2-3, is EAGVVQSPRYKIIEKKQPVAFWCNPISGHNTLYWYLQNLGQGPELLIRYENEEAVDDSQLPKDRFSAERLKGVDSTLKIQPAELGDSAVYLCASSLGKRESPTDTQYFGPGTRLTVL.

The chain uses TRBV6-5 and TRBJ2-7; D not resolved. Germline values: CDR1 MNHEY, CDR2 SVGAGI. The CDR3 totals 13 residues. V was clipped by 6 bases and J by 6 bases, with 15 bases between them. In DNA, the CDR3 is TGTGCCAGCAGCCCGGTCGTGGAAGGCGAGCAGTACTTC. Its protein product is CASSPVVEGEQYF.

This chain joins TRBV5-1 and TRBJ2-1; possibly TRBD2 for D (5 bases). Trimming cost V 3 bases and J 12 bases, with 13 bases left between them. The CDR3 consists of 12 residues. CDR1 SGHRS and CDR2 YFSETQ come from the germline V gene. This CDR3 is CASSSGLVGQFF. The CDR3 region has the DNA TGCGCCAGCAGCTCCGGACTGGTTGGGCAGTTCTTC.

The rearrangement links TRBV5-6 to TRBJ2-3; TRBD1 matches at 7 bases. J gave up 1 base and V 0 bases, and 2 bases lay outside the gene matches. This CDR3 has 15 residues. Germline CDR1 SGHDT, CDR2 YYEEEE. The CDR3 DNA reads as TGTGCCAGCAGCTTGGTAGGGACAGGCACAGATACGCAGTATTTT. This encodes CASSLVGTGTDTQYF.

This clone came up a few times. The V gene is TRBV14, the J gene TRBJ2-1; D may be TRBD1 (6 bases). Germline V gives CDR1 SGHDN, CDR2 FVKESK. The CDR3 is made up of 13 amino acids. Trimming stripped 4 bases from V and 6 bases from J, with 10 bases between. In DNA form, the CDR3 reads TGTGCCAGCAGCCGCAGGGGAGTCAATGAGCAGTTCTTC. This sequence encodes CASSRRGVNEQFF.

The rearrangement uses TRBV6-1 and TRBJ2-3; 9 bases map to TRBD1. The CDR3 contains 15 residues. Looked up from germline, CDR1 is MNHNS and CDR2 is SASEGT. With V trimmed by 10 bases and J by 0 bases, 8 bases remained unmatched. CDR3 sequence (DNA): TGTGCCACCTGGGACAGGGTACCTAGCACAGATACGCAGTATTTT. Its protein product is CATWDRVPSTDTQYF.

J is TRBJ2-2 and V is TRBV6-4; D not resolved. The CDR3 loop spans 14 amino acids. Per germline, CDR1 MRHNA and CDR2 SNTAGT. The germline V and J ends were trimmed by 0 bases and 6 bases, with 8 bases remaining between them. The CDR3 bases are TGTGCCAGCAGTGACTCGGCATCTGCCGGGGAGCTGTTTTTT. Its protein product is CASSDSASAGELFF.

The chain's CDR3 is CASSLGGYNEQFF. The CDR3 DNA follows: TGTGCCAGCAGTTTGGGAGGGTACAATGAGCAGTTCTTC. This chain joins TRBV28 and TRBJ2-1; 7 nucleotides agree with TRBD2. Per the germline V gene, CDR1 is MDHEN and CDR2 is SYDVKM. This CDR3 contains 13 residues. The J segment lost 4 bases and the V segment lost 3 bases, leaving 0 bases of the junction unmatched. Looking up the rest from reference TRBV28 and TRBJ2-1 gives the full variable domain: DVKVTQSSRYLVKRTGEKVFLECVQDMDHENMFWYRQDPGLGLRLIYFSYDVKMKEKGDIPEGYSVSREKKERFSLILESASTNQTSMYLCASSLGGYNEQFFGPGTRLTVL.

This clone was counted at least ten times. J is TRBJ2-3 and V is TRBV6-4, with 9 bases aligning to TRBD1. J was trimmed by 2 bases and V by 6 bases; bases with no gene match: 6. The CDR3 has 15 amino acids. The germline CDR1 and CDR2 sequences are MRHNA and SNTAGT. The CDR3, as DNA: TGTGCCAGCAGACGAGGGACAGGGCCCACAGATACGCAGTATTTT. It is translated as CASRRGTGPTDTQYF.

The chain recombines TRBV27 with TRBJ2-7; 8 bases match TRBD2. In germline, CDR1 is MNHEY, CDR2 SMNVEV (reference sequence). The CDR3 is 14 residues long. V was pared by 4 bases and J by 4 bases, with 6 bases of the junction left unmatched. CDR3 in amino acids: CASSSTGTSYEQYF. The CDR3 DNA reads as TGTGCCAGCAGTTCCACCGGGACTAGTTACGAGCAGTACTTC.

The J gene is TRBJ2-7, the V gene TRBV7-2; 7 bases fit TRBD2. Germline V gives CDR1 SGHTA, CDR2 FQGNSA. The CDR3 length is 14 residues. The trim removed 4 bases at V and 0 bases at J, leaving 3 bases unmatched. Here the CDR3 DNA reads TGTGCCAGCAGCTGGGGGGGAAGCTCCTACGAGCAGTACTTC. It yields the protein CASSWGGSSYEQYF.

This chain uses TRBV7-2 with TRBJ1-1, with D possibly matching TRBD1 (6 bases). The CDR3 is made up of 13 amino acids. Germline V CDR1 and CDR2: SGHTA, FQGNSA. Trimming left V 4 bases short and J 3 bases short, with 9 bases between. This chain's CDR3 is CASSSQGYTEAFF. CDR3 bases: TGTGCCAGCAGCTCACAGGGTTACACTGAAGCTTTCTTT.